The clone carrying this T cell receptor beta chain has just a few counts. Its specificity is not known. This sample was taken from a study of T cell repertoires in cytomegalovirus infection. Study as a whole: Matching HLA type and CMV infection were both indicated by public TCR beta signatures.

From the reads, TCRdb called clonotypes with MiXCR, one entry per CDR3 protein. The sample has about 360,000 distinct CDR3 sequences; 15% to 20% are singletons. The CDR3 has 15 residues. V dropped 8 bases and J dropped 2 bases, with 19 bases sitting between them. Germline V lookup: CDR1 SGHAT, CDR2 FQNNGV. Findings and caveats of the study: Identification of carriers of CMV plus the relevant HLA was achieved through cumulative public TCR beta family frequency. HLA-C-restricted CMV clonotypes gave the most frequent clonotype in two of eight donors.

The chain recombines TRBV11-2 with TRBJ2-7; the D gene is possibly TRBD2 (8 bases). Sequenced: PBMCs. The sequence was obtained from a human donor in good health (CMV status not recorded). Some clones in this sample may be carry-over from other donors' samples. In nucleotides, the CDR3 is TGTGCCAGCCGGGGGGGGACAGAGAGAACCTACGAGCAGTACTTC. Translated: CASRGGTERTYEQYF.